This T cell receptor (beta chain) was sequenced during a study of a mutant IDH1 vaccine in newly diagnosed glioma (dated by TCRdb to about 2021). Turning to the overall study: Patients received eight vaccinations in weeks 1, 3, 5, 7, 11, 15, 19 and 23, corresponding to visits V03 through V10. In the chemotherapy-containing groups, vaccination started alongside temozolomide cycles, whereas in patients who had radiotherapy alone it started 4-6 weeks after radiotherapy. Of the approximately 30 treated patients, approximately 62% were male and about 38% were female, and the mean age was approximately 37 years. Prior to enrollment, patients had been given standard therapy consisting of radiotherapy alone, temozolomide alone, or radiochemotherapy with temozolomide, with the combination given to most patients. Peripheral blood was collected at six visits: V03 (baseline), V05, V07, V10, V12 and V13. For exploratory analyses, longitudinal TCRB deep sequencing was carried out in approximately 25 treated patients wherever samples were available. Points the paper makes about the study in general: The authors noted that analyses of patient blood samples could not be reproduced because of sample limitations. Immune responses induced by the vaccine were seen in around 94% of patients across multiple MHC alleles. Pseudoprogression appeared unrelated to alterations in the top peripheral T cell clonotypes detected by TCRB sequencing. Selection of PBMC samples for TCRB deep sequencing was based on availability.

A note on this clone: This clone's antigen is unknown. No clone much larger than this one lies a single base away; base qualities are absent.

Read against the paper, the sample's time point label means: week 11, during vaccination. Each vaccine dose was 300 ug of a 20-mer mutant IDH1 peptide in Montanide, given subcutaneously with topical imiquimod. All donors had newly diagnosed IDH1-mutant astrocytomas of WHO grade 3 or 4 that showed loss of nuclear ATRX. The samples were drawn from NOA16, a multicentre, single-arm, open-label phase I trial in Germany that tested a mutant IDH1 peptide vaccine in humans for the first time. Genomic DNA for TCRB sequencing was isolated from EDTA blood with the DNeasy Blood and Tissue Kit. Preparation of the library involved the immunoSEQ multiplex PCR assay. Rearranged TCR beta chain sequences were amplified with the hsTCRB Kit following the manufacturer's protocol. An Illumina MiSeq was used to sequence the TCRB libraries. As for the authors' bioinformatics: The proprietary platform of the kit vendor was used for demultiplexing, trimming and gene mapping. This is the immuneACCESS table as TCRdb keeps it, with only in-frame sequences that have V and J called. A part of the clones is gone; compared with another copy, unresolved V genes explain less than half, and the rest is unexplained. The V and J calls and the clone size are those of that table, but D and trimming were determined from the DNA. The sample includes about 130,000 clones, with around 80% observed a single time. Less than 7% of the sample is in the top ten clones.

V lost 7 bases and J lost 5 bases; the stretch between them is 20 bases long. Based on the germline V gene, the CDR1 and CDR2 sequences are SGHTA and FQGNSA. The CDR3 has 15 amino acids, counting the end cysteine and phenylalanine. Only CDR3 DNA is held: 45 bases, read in frame from base 1. This receptor chain uses TRBV7-2 and TRBJ2-5; the D gene is perhaps TRBD1, on 6 matching bases. This receptor was identified in a man in his forties with glioma. The sample was PBMCs, taken from a glioma patient whose treatment included an IDH1 peptide vaccine. The CDR3: CASTPTGTQGETQYF. The DNA sequence is as follows: TGTGCCAGCACCCCCACCGGGACACAAGGGGAGACCCAGTACTTC.